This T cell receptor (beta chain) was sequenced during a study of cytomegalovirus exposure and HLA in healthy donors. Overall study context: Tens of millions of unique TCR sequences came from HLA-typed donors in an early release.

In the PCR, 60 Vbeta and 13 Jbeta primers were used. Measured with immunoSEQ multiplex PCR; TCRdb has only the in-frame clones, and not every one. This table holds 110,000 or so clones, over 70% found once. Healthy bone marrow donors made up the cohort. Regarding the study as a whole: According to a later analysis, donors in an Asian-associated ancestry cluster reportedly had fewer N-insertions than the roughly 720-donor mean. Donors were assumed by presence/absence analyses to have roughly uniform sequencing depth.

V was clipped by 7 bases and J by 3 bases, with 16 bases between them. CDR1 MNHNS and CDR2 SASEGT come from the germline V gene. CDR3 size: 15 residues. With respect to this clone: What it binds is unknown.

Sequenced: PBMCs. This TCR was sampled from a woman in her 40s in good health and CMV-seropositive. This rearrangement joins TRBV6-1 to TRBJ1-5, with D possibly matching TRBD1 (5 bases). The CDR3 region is CASTPRQLSNQPQHF. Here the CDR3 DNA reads TGTGCCAGCACCCCTCGACAGCTCTCCAATCAGCCCCAGCATTTT.